The present entry profiles one T cell receptor beta chain with its context. Its antigen is unknown. Sequencing used immunoSEQ multiplex PCR; TCRdb keeps in-frame clones, though not all of them. The sample has some 25,000 clones; about 70% are singletons. This sample is part of a study of PD-1 blockade in classical Hodgkin lymphoma. Overall study: On a schedule of every 2 weeks, patients received nivolumab 3 mg/kg intravenously. Study conclusions and caveats: Patients starting nivolumab less than 1 year after ASCT had lower diversity and were excluded from later analyses. Complete responders matched newly diagnosed patients in baseline diversity. There was a significant rise in CD4+ TCR diversity by C4D1, with no such rise for CD8+.

Germline-derived CDR1 and CDR2 are SGHVS and FQNEAQ. J gave up 3 bases and V 1 base, and 16 bases lay outside the gene matches. The CDR3 runs 20 residues. Time point here: cycle 4 day 1 (C4D1), after five to seven weeks of nivolumab. There was relapse after autologous stem cell transplantation in every patient, and there was variation in brentuximab vedotin exposure. This TCR was recovered from a human donor with classical Hodgkin lymphoma. Sequencing was performed on peripheral blood mononuclear cells (PBMCs), taken before the fourth cycle of nivolumab. The chain employs TRBV7-8 and TRBJ1-5; TRBD1 matches at 9 bases. The CDR3 here is CASSLGTGTGTSVFNQPQHF. DNA of the CDR3: TGTGCCAGCAGCTTAGGGACCGGGACAGGGACTTCAGTTTTCAATCAGCCCCAGCATTTT.